This T cell receptor beta chain was identified during a study of cytomegalovirus exposure and HLA in healthy donors. The PCR had 60 Vbeta and 13 Jbeta primers. Sequencing was performed with immunoSEQ multiplex PCR; in TCRdb, only in-frame clones are kept and a portion is missing. The sample yields 150,000 to 170,000 clones, around 74% seen once. Points from the study as a whole: Per published reports, the classifier diagnosed cytomegalovirus status with high specificity and sensitivity.

V gave up 0 bases and J gave up 4 bases, with 7 bases separating them. The length of the CDR3 is 14 residues. CDR1 and CDR2 from the germline V gene are MNHNY and SVGAGI (reference sequence). This clone was recorded a few times. Its antigen is unknown. Other DNA sequences within the sample encode an identical CDR3. This TCR came from a man aged 18 to 35 in good health and CMV-seronegative. Input material: PBMCs. This sequence joins TRBV6-6 and TRBJ2-1, with D unresolved. The DNA for the CDR3 is TGTGCCAGCAGTTACTCACGGGTTTACAATGAGCAGTTCTTC. It specifies CASSYSRVYNEQFF.